This is a list of T cell receptor beta chains from one sample in a study of graft-versus-host responses after intestinal transplantation. The repertoire was sequenced with immunoSEQ multiplex PCR; TCRdb's copy has only in-frame clones and lacks some. Of about 59,000 clones in the sample, 94% were seen once. Which antigens these TCRs recognize remains unknown. Sequencing used unstimulated CD4+ T cells sorted from spleen or lymph node cells, obtained before transplant. The source of these receptors is a human donor who was the organ donor for an intestinal transplant. The CDR3 runs from the conserved cysteine through the conserved F or W. A D gene is named only where the DNA matches it firmly. Only some rows state a clone size, as once, few, many or a class for expanded clones.

D gene: -; J gene: TRBJ1-3; clone size: -; V gene: TRBV30; CDR3 DNA: TGTGCCTGGAGCGTCAGGGTTGGAAACACCATATATTTT; CDR3 protein: CAWSVRVGNTIYF
D gene: -; J gene: TRBJ1-1; clone size: -; V gene: TRBV25-1; CDR3 DNA: TGTGCCAGCAGTGGTTACCTGAACACTGAAGCTTTCTTT; CDR3 protein: CASSGYLNTEAFF
D gene: -; J gene: TRBJ2-5; clone size: -; V gene: TRBV14; CDR3 DNA: TGTGCCAGCAGCCAAGAACCGTGGGGGAGCGCCCAGTACTTC; CDR3 protein: CASSQEPWGSAQYF
D gene: TRBD2; J gene: TRBJ2-3; clone size: once; V gene: TRBV5-1; CDR3 DNA: TGCGCCAGCAGCACCGGAGGACTAGCGGGACTGGGCACAGATACGCAGTATTTT; CDR3 protein: CASSTGGLAGLGTDTQYF
D gene: -; J gene: TRBJ2-2; clone size: few; V gene: TRBV7-3; CDR3 DNA: TGTGCCAGCAGGGGGACCGGGGGCACCGGGGAGCTGTTTTTT; CDR3 protein: CASRGTGGTGELFF
D gene: -; J gene: TRBJ1-5; clone size: -; V gene: TRBV6-6; CDR3 DNA: TGTGCCAGCAGTTCCAACAGGGCCCGCAATCAGCCCCAGCATTTT; CDR3 protein: CASSSNRARNQPQHF
D gene: -; J gene: TRBJ1-2; clone size: -; V gene: TRBV5-6; CDR3 DNA: TGTGCCAGCAGCTTGGTCAGACGGCCCTATGGCTACACCTTC; CDR3 protein: CASSLVRRPYGYTF
D gene: TRBD1; J gene: TRBJ1-4; clone size: -; V gene: TRBV4-1; CDR3 DNA: TGCGCCAGCAGCCAAGACAGGGGGAAAGAAAAACTGTTTTTT; CDR3 protein: CASSQDRGKEKLFF
D gene: -; J gene: TRBJ2-7; clone size: -; V gene: TRBV6-5; CDR3 DNA: TGTGCCAGCGGGTCCGTGGGGGGAAACTCCTACGAGCAGTACTTC; CDR3 protein: CASGSVGGNSYEQYF
D gene: TRBD1; J gene: TRBJ1-2; clone size: once; V gene: TRBV6-5; CDR3 DNA: TGTGCCAGCAGTGAAAACCCGACAGGGCGAGGCTACACCTTC; CDR3 protein: CASSENPTGRGYTF
D gene: -; J gene: TRBJ1-4; clone size: -; V gene: TRBV7-9; CDR3 DNA: TGTGCCAGCAGCTTAGCTACAGCAACTAATGAAAAACTGTTTTTT; CDR3 protein: CASSLATATNEKLFF
D gene: TRBD1; J gene: TRBJ2-2; clone size: once; V gene: TRBV10-3; CDR3 DNA: TGTGCCATCAGTGAGACTCACTTATCCGGGACAGGGGTACCCGGGGAGCTGTTTTTT; CDR3 protein: CAISETHLSGTGVPGELFF
D gene: TRBD1; J gene: TRBJ2-7; clone size: few; V gene: TRBV27; CDR3 DNA: TGTGCCAGCAGACTGGGCCGACAGGGAACCGGGGAGTACTTC; CDR3 protein: CASRLGRQGTGEYF
D gene: TRBD1; J gene: TRBJ1-5; clone size: -; V gene: TRBV4-2; CDR3 DNA: TGTGCCAGCAGCCAGACTCTGGGGGACAGGAATCAGCCCCAGCATTTT; CDR3 protein: CASSQTLGDRNQPQHF
D gene: TRBD1; J gene: TRBJ2-1; clone size: -; V gene: TRBV15; CDR3 DNA: TGTGCCACCAGCAGAGATGGGGGACAGGGAGGTTACGAGCAGTTCTTC; CDR3 protein: CATSRDGGQGGYEQFF
D gene: -; J gene: TRBJ1-1; clone size: -; V gene: TRBV21-1; CDR3 DNA: TGTGCCAGCAGCCTGACTCGGGACAGGGGAGAAGCTTTCTTT; CDR3 protein: CASSLTRDRGEAFF
D gene: TRBD2; J gene: TRBJ2-5; clone size: -; V gene: TRBV6-6; CDR3 DNA: TGTGCCAGCAGTTACATCGGGACTAGGCACGGGACCCAGTACTTC; CDR3 protein: CASSYIGTRHGTQYF
D gene: -; J gene: TRBJ2-5; clone size: -; V gene: TRBV5-4; CDR3 DNA: TGTGCCAGCAGCTCGAGGCATCAAGAGACCCAGTACTTC; CDR3 protein: CASSSRHQETQYF
D gene: TRBD2; J gene: TRBJ2-7; clone size: -; V gene: TRBV5-1; CDR3 DNA: TGCGCCAGCAGCCTGGGAGGGGAGGGTTGGGACTACGAGCAGTACTTC; CDR3 protein: CASSLGGEGWDYEQYF
D gene: -; J gene: TRBJ1-2; clone size: once; V gene: TRBV6-5; CDR3 DNA: TGTGCCAGCAGGGGACTTAGGGATGGCTACACCTTC; CDR3 protein: CASRGLRDGYTF
D gene: TRBD2; J gene: TRBJ2-4; clone size: -; V gene: TRBV10-2; CDR3 DNA: TGCGCCAGCGGGCACCTACTAGCGGGGGGGCTTGGTGCCAAAAACATTCAGTACTTC; CDR3 protein: CASGHLLAGGLGAKNIQYF
D gene: -; J gene: TRBJ2-1; clone size: -; V gene: TRBV6-6; CDR3 DNA: TGTGCCAGCAGTTACTCGGTCCTAGCGAATGAGCAGTTCTTC; CDR3 protein: CASSYSVLANEQFF
D gene: TRBD1; J gene: TRBJ2-7; clone size: -; V gene: TRBV19; CDR3 DNA: TGTGCCACCCAGCGGGACAGGGGGACCTACGAGCAGTACTTC; CDR3 protein: CATQRDRGTYEQYF
D gene: -; J gene: TRBJ2-7; clone size: -; V gene: TRBV9; CDR3 DNA: TGTGCCAGCAGCCCCGGAGTGGGGGCCGGCTTCGAGCAGTACTTC; CDR3 protein: CASSPGVGAGFEQYF
D gene: -; J gene: TRBJ1-5; clone size: -; V gene: TRBV19; CDR3 DNA: TGTGCCAGTAGTACGGGCCGGAGGACAGGCAATCAGCCCCAGCATTTT; CDR3 protein: CASSTGRRTGNQPQHF
D gene: TRBD2; J gene: TRBJ2-7; clone size: -; V gene: TRBV7-9; CDR3 DNA: TGTGCCAGCAGCCTAGCGGGGGGGCCGTACGAGCAGTACTTC; CDR3 protein: CASSLAGGPYEQYF
D gene: -; J gene: TRBJ1-2; clone size: -; V gene: TRBV6-5; CDR3 DNA: TGTGCCAGCAGTATCAGGGATAACTATGGCTACACCTTC; CDR3 protein: CASSIRDNYGYTF
D gene: -; J gene: TRBJ1-5; clone size: -; V gene: TRBV6-6; CDR3 DNA: TGTGCCAGCAGTTTCAGGGGCAATCAGCCCCAGCATTTT; CDR3 protein: CASSFRGNQPQHF
D gene: TRBD2; J gene: TRBJ2-1; clone size: -; V gene: TRBV27; CDR3 DNA: TGTGCCAGCAGTTTACAGTCTAGCGGGGGTTCGGAGCAGTTCTTC; CDR3 protein: CASSLQSSGGSEQFF
D gene: -; J gene: TRBJ2-1; clone size: -; V gene: TRBV5-6; CDR3 DNA: TGTGCCAGCAGATCACTAAGCAATGAGCAGTTCTTC; CDR3 protein: CASRSLSNEQFF
D gene: TRBD2; J gene: TRBJ2-3; clone size: -; V gene: TRBV11-1; CDR3 DNA: TGTGCCAGCAGCTTAGGGGCGGGGGACACAGATACGCAGTATTTT; CDR3 protein: CASSLGAGDTDTQYF
D gene: -; J gene: TRBJ2-7; clone size: -; V gene: TRBV11-3; CDR3 DNA: TGTGCCAGCAGCAGAGGACAGTCCTACGAGCAGTACTTC; CDR3 protein: CASSRGQSYEQYF
D gene: -; J gene: TRBJ1-1; clone size: -; V gene: TRBV6-5; CDR3 DNA: TGTGCCAGCAGTCCGTCCCGGGACAAGACTGAAGCTTTCTTT; CDR3 protein: CASSPSRDKTEAFF
D gene: -; J gene: TRBJ1-5; clone size: -; V gene: TRBV7-2; CDR3 DNA: TGTGCCAGCAGCTTACGGGGGGCGATACAGCCCCAGCATTTT; CDR3 protein: CASSLRGAIQPQHF
D gene: -; J gene: TRBJ1-2; clone size: -; V gene: TRBV4-2; CDR3 DNA: TGTGCCAGCAAGCGGATCGGCAAAGCTAACTATGGCTACACCTTC; CDR3 protein: CASKRIGKANYGYTF
D gene: -; J gene: TRBJ2-7; clone size: -; V gene: TRBV19; CDR3 DNA: TGTGCCAGTAGTAGGCAGCCGCCCACTGAGCAGTACTTC; CDR3 protein: CASSRQPPTEQYF
D gene: -; J gene: TRBJ1-2; clone size: -; V gene: TRBV2; CDR3 DNA: TGTGCCAGCCCCCAAGGAGGGAAAGGAGGCTACACCTTC; CDR3 protein: CASPQGGKGGYTF
D gene: -; J gene: TRBJ2-3; clone size: -; V gene: TRBV7-2; CDR3 DNA: TGTGCCAGCAGCTTACAGGGAACAGATACGCAGTATTTT; CDR3 protein: CASSLQGTDTQYF